The 32 T cell receptor beta chains below come from one sample, sequenced in a study of T cells in Graves' hyperthyroidism and ophthalmopathy. Amplified TCR beta CDR3 regions derived from RNA transcripts. First-round RT-PCR of the TCR CDR3 relied on the HTBI primer set. A single record per CDR3 protein comes from TCRdb applying MiXCR to the multiplex PCR reads. The table shows about 270,000 distinct CDR3 sequences, with approximately 21% occurring only once. The sample was blood. All receptors come from a man aged 25-45 years with Graves' ophthalmopathy.

This clonotype was found many times. One end of the junction is discordant with germline, which a read error may explain. The rearrangement links TRBV20-1 to TRBJ2-1; possible D gene TRBD2, 5 bases. The CDR3 has 13 amino acids. From germline, CDR1 is DFQATT and CDR2 SNEGSKA (reference sequence). Here the CDR3 reads CSAEQASYSEQFF. DNA of the CDR3: TGCAGTGCCGAACAAGCTAGCTACAGTGAGCAGTTCTTC.

The rearrangement links TRBV27 to TRBJ2-1; D uncertain. V lost 8 bases, J lost 10 bases, and 12 bases lay in between. From germline, CDR1 is MNHEY and CDR2 SMNVEV (reference sequence). The CDR3 runs 11 residues. CDR3 DNA: TGTGCCAGCGGCTCAGACCCCGAGCAGTTCTTC. It codes for CASGSDPEQFF.

V is TRBV15 and J is TRBJ2-1, with TRBD2 matching over 9 bases. The germline CDR1 and CDR2 sequences are LNHNV and YYDKDF (reference sequence). After removal of 1 base from V and 5 bases from J, the junction contained 6 bases not matched to a gene. The CDR3 runs to 16 residues. The CDR3 DNA reads TGTGCCACCAGCAGAGCCCCCCTAGCGGGGCACAATGAGCAGTTCTTC. Translating gives CATSRAPLAGHNEQFF.

This rearrangement joins TRBV24-1 to TRBJ2-3; TRBD2 matches at 7 bases. From germline, CDR1 is KGHDR and CDR2 SFDVKD. CDR3 length equals 15 residues. The junction had 8 bases not matched to a gene; V was cut back by 3 bases and J by 6 bases. The CDR3 here is CATSDPPGGGDTQYF. The CDR3 DNA follows: TGTGCCACCAGTGATCCCCCCGGGGGAGGGGATACGCAGTATTTT.

With respect to this clonotype: A much bigger clone sits one base away, suggesting this may be a read error. V is TRBV7-9 and J is TRBJ1-2; 8 positions match TRBD1. The germline CDR1 and CDR2 sequences are SEHNR and FQNEAQ (reference sequence). The CDR3 spans 12 residues. The V and J ends lost 4 bases and 6 bases, in that order; junction bases with no gene match: 1. The CDR3 region is CASSSTGDGYTF. CDR3 in DNA: TGTGCCAGCAGCTCGACAGGGGATGGCTACACCTTC.

This clonotype was seen a few times. The CDR3 DNA reads as TGTGCCAGCAGTGAATCGGGGGACCACACCGGGGAGCTGTTTTTT. Its translation: CASSESGDHTGELFF. The V gene is TRBV2, the J gene TRBJ2-2, with D possibly being TRBD2 (6 bases). Germline CDR1 is SNHLY and CDR2 is FYNNEI. The length of the CDR3 is 15 residues. With 2 bases removed from V and 3 bases from J, the gap between germline ends came to 10 bases.

The rearrangement links TRBV20-1 to TRBJ1-4; 7 bases are shared with TRBD1. Germline CDR1 DFQATT, CDR2 SNEGSKA (reference sequence). The CDR3 runs 14 residues. The V segment lost 3 bases and the J segment 5 bases; nucleotides outside the gene matches: 6. The CDR3 spells CSARLGTENEKLFF. As DNA, the CDR3 is TGCAGTGCTAGGCTCGGGACAGAAAATGAAAAACTGTTTTTT.

The table lists this clonotype with many counts. The rearrangement uses TRBV3-1 and TRBJ1-1; D is possibly TRBD1 (6 bases). Germline CDR1 is LGHDT and CDR2 is YNNKEL (reference sequence). V was shortened by 0 bases and J by 2 bases, with 16 bases between the two germline ends. The CDR3 length is 17 residues. The CDR3 region is CASSQDLYGGGNTEAFF. The CDR3 region has the DNA TGTGCCAGCAGCCAAGACCTATACGGGGGCGGAAACACTGAAGCTTTCTTT.

This chain uses TRBV10-3 with TRBJ1-5; TRBD1 aligns across 8 bases. The CDR3 runs 15 residues. In germline, CDR1 is ENHRY, CDR2 SYGVKD. The V segment lost 2 bases and the J segment 0 bases; nucleotides outside the gene matches: 0. CDR3 in amino acids: CAISETGGSNQPQHF. For the CDR3, the DNA is TGTGCCATCAGTGAGACAGGGGGTAGCAATCAGCCCCAGCATTTT.

This clonotype was picked up many times. The chain has TRBV6-1 and TRBJ2-6; TRBD2 is a possible D gene (5 bases). Germline lookup yields CDR1 MNHNS and CDR2 SASEGT. The CDR3 spans 15 residues. Trimming cost V 6 bases and J 0 bases, with 9 bases left between them. CDR3 protein: CASRDGGSGANVLTF. For the CDR3, the DNA is TGTGCCAGCAGGGACGGAGGCTCTGGGGCCAACGTCCTGACTTTC.

This clonotype was seen ten or more times. This chain uses TRBV3-1 with TRBJ1-1, with 7 positions matching TRBD1. The CDR3 spans 13 residues. Germline lookup yields CDR1 LGHDT and CDR2 YNNKEL (reference sequence). V lost 7 bases to trimming and J lost 0 bases; unmatched junction nucleotides: 2. This CDR3 is CASKGQMNTEAFF. The DNA for the CDR3 is TGTGCCAGCAAGGGACAGATGAACACTGAAGCTTTCTTT.

The sample holds a few counts of this clonotype. This rearrangement joins TRBV20-1 to TRBJ1-1; D is unclear. The germline V gene has CDR1 DFQATT and CDR2 SNEGSKA (reference sequence). V was clipped by 6 bases and J by 5 bases, with 10 bases between them. This CDR3 is built from 11 residues. CDR3: CSAGPVTEAFF. CDR3 in DNA: TGCAGTGCAGGTCCAGTGACTGAAGCTTTCTTT.

The chain couples TRBV5-1 to TRBJ1-1; D is perhaps TRBD1 (6 bases). This CDR3 has 16 amino acids. Trimming removed 0 bases from V and 1 base from J, with 13 bases in between. Germline CDR1 reads SGHRS; CDR2 reads YFSETQ. CDR3 coding DNA: TGCGCCAGCAGCTTGGGGAGGACAGAACCGAACACTGAAGCTTTCTTT. Amino acids: CASSLGRTEPNTEAFF.

This clonotype was detected once. The CDR3 spells CASQGGGHSNQPQHF. The CDR3 DNA reads TGTGCCAGCCAGGGGGGGGGGCATAGCAATCAGCCCCAGCATTTT. The chain couples TRBV28 to TRBJ1-5, with 7 bases matching TRBD1. V lost 8 bases, J lost 0 bases, and 7 bases stayed unmatched. The CDR3 is 15 residues long. Germline V gene sequence: CDR1 MDHEN, CDR2 SYDVKM.

The chain couples TRBV24-1 to TRBJ1-5; D is uncertain. This CDR3 spans 12 amino acids. Germline CDR1 KGHDR, CDR2 SFDVKD. Trimming stripped 7 bases from V and 7 bases from J, with 10 bases between. This CDR3 is CATRLGLQPQHF. In nucleotides, the CDR3 is TGTGCCACCAGATTGGGTTTGCAGCCCCAGCATTTT.

The J gene is TRBJ2-1, the V gene TRBV12-3 or TRBV12-4; 9 bases are shared with TRBD2. V shed 8 bases and J 7 bases; nucleotides not matched to a gene: 9. The CDR3 sequence is 14 residues long. The CDR3 DNA reads as TGTGCCAGCTTGGGCGGGAGGGCCCGGAATGAGCAGTTCTTC. Translation gives CASLGGRARNEQFF.

The V gene is TRBV7-6, the J gene TRBJ2-2; 14 nucleotides line up with TRBD2. Germline V gene lookup returns CDR1 SGHVS and CDR2 FNYEAQ. This CDR3 has 16 amino acids. Unmatched junction bases numbered 7, after V lost 8 bases and J lost 5 bases. The CDR3 coding sequence is TGTGCCAGCGGACTAGCGGGAGGCCCTGGAACCGGGGAGCTGTTTTTT. Its translation is CASGLAGGPGTGELFF. The full variable domain, completed using reference TRBV7-6 and TRBJ2-2, is GAGVSQSPRYKVTKRGQDVALRCDPISGHVSLYWYRQALGQGPEFLTYFNYEAQQDKSGLPNDRFSAERPEGSISTLTIQRTEQRDSAMYRCASGLAGGPGTGELFFGEGSRLTVL.

V is TRBV18 and J is TRBJ2-3, with D possibly called TRBD1 or TRBD2 (5 bases each). The V and J ends lost 7 bases and 4 bases respectively, with 15 bases between them. The CDR3 extends over 14 amino acids. Germline loops: CDR1 KGHSH, CDR2 LQKENI. The CDR3 protein is CASCRDPGPDTQYF. The CDR3 nucleotides read TGTGCCAGCTGCCGGGACCCCGGGCCAGATACGCAGTATTTT.

This clonotype was counted ten times or more. This chain connects TRBV3-1 to TRBJ1-5, with D unresolved. Trimming cost V 0 bases and J 4 bases, with 7 bases left between them. The CDR3 totals 14 residues. CDR1 is LGHDT and CDR2 is YNNKEL in the germline V gene (reference sequence). The CDR3 DNA reads TGTGCCAGCAGCCAAGATCTAGGGAATCAGCCCCAGCATTTT. This translates into CASSQDLGNQPQHF.

The J gene is TRBJ1-6, the V gene TRBV28, with D possibly matching TRBD1 (5 bases). Trimming pared 6 bases from V and 9 bases from J, leaving 18 bases between. Germline CDR1 reads MDHEN; CDR2 reads SYDVKM. This CDR3 comprises 15 residues. The CDR3 loop is CASRGGETESSPLHF. The CDR3 nucleotides are TGTGCCAGCAGGGGAGGGGAAACGGAGAGTTCACCCCTCCACTTT.

This clonotype has only a few counts. The V gene is TRBV6-1, the J gene TRBJ2-7; D is perhaps TRBD1 (9 bases). The CDR3 runs 17 residues. V lost 7 bases, J lost 3 bases, and 25 bases lay in between. Germline V CDR1 and CDR2: MNHNS, SASEGT. The CDR3 coding sequence is TGTGCCAGCAATGGACAGGGGAGCGGGAGCGGGTTCTACGAGCAGTACTTC. This sequence encodes CASNGQGSGSGFYEQYF.

The chain is built from TRBV5-1 and TRBJ2-7, with no clear D. CDR3 length equals 11 residues. The germline V gene encodes CDR1 SGHRS and CDR2 YFSETQ. Trimming took 4 bases from V and 6 from J, leaving 8 bases between them. CDR3 residues: CASSTGCEQYF. CDR3 coding DNA: TGCGCCAGCAGCACCGGATGCGAGCAGTACTTC.

This clonotype has more than one count but fewer than ten. V gene TRBV4-2 combines with J gene TRBJ2-1, with D possibly matching TRBD1 (6 bases). Germline CDR1 LGHNA, CDR2 YNFKEQ. CDR3 length: 15 residues. Trimming shortened V by 0 bases and J by 4 bases, and 10 bases separated the two germline ends. The CDR3 protein is CASSQEGAGYNEQFF. The CDR3 DNA is TGTGCCAGCAGCCAAGAGGGGGCAGGGTACAATGAGCAGTTCTTC.

V gene TRBV30 combines with J gene TRBJ2-7; either TRBD1 or TRBD2 may fit D (5 bases each). The CDR3 extends over 15 amino acids. Per germline, CDR1 GTSNPN and CDR2 SVGIG (reference sequence). The ends were cut back, 0 bases at V and 3 bases at J, with 15 bases in the middle. CDR3 residues: CAWSVGPGRYYEQYF. The DNA of the CDR3 is TGTGCCTGGAGTGTTGGGCCGGGACGATACTACGAGCAGTACTTC.

This clonotype came up a few times. The rearrangement joins TRBV14 to TRBJ2-4; D remains ambiguous. The V end lost 0 bases, the J end lost 7 bases, and 10 bases lay between the germline ends. This CDR3 has 14 amino acids. Germline V gives CDR1 SGHDN, CDR2 FVKESK. CDR3 bases: TGTGCCAGCAGCCAAGATTGGGCCGTCAACATTCAGTACTTC. As protein: CASSQDWAVNIQYF.

The sample holds a few counts of this clonotype. The chain is built from TRBV2 and TRBJ2-4, with D unresolved. The V end was cut by 3 bases, the J end by 0 bases, with 9 bases between. CDR3 length: 15 amino acids. CDR1 is SNHLY, CDR2 FYNNEI, per germline. The CDR3 region has the DNA TGTGCCAGCAGTGAGTCGGGTCTAGCCAAAAACATTCAGTACTTC. It translates to CASSESGLAKNIQYF.

This clonotype came up a few times. The chain is built from TRBV20-1 and TRBJ1-2; TRBD1 might be the D (5 bases). The germline V gene encodes CDR1 DFQATT and CDR2 SNEGSKA (reference sequence). This CDR3 comprises 13 residues. Trimming pared 5 bases from V and 6 bases from J, leaving 16 bases between. The CDR3 DNA reads TGCAGTGCTGGTCCAACAGGTGTGGATGGCTACACCTTC. It specifies CSAGPTGVDGYTF.

V gene TRBV20-1 combines with J gene TRBJ2-2, with 7 bases lining up with TRBD2. In germline, CDR1 is DFQATT, CDR2 SNEGSKA (reference sequence). Losses at the gene ends were 0 bases for V and 1 base for J; bases not matched to a gene: 11. This CDR3 region has 18 residues. CDR3 amino acids: CSARDFSASGKNTGELFF. The CDR3 region has the DNA TGCAGTGCTAGAGATTTTTCCGCTAGCGGAAAGAACACCGGGGAGCTGTTTTTT.

This clonotype has just a few counts. The rearrangement joins TRBV6-1 to TRBJ1-6; 8 bases are shared with TRBD1. Germline CDR1 reads MNHNS; CDR2 reads SASEGT. Trimming at V came to 6 bases and at J to 9 bases, leaving 10 bases not matched to a gene. CDR3 length: 15 amino acids. CDR3 protein: CASRHGGTGGSPLHF. In DNA form, the CDR3 reads TGTGCCAGCAGACACGGGGGGACAGGCGGTTCACCCCTCCACTTT.

This clonotype has a count of ten or more. The CDR3 bases are TGTGCCAGCAGTTTAACAGGTTCTTCCTACGAGCAGTACTTC. Translation: CASSLTGSSYEQYF. The chain is built from TRBV12-3 or TRBV12-4 and TRBJ2-7, with a weak D call TRBD1 (5 bases). V was shortened by 2 bases and J by 1 base, with 9 bases between the two germline ends. The CDR3 spans 14 residues.

On this clonotype: A much larger clone lies one base from this, so it may be a read error. This chain links TRBV30 with TRBJ2-3, with D uncertain. Germline V gene sequence: CDR1 GTSNPN, CDR2 SVGIG (reference sequence). Trimming shortened V by 4 bases and J by 1 base, and 3 bases separated the two germline ends. CDR3 size: 11 residues. The CDR3 nucleotides are TGTGCCTGGACCGGCACAGATACGCAGTATTTT. This encodes CAWTGTDTQYF.

The V and J genes are TRBV6-5 and TRBJ2-3, with D maybe TRBD2 (6 bases). The germline gives CDR1 MNHEY, CDR2 SVGAGI. The CDR3 spans 15 residues. Trimming removed 0 bases at V and 3 bases at J, with 10 bases between. For the CDR3, the DNA is TGTGCCAGCAGTTACTCCCGCGGGGTGACAGATACGCAGTATTTT. Translating gives CASSYSRGVTDTQYF.